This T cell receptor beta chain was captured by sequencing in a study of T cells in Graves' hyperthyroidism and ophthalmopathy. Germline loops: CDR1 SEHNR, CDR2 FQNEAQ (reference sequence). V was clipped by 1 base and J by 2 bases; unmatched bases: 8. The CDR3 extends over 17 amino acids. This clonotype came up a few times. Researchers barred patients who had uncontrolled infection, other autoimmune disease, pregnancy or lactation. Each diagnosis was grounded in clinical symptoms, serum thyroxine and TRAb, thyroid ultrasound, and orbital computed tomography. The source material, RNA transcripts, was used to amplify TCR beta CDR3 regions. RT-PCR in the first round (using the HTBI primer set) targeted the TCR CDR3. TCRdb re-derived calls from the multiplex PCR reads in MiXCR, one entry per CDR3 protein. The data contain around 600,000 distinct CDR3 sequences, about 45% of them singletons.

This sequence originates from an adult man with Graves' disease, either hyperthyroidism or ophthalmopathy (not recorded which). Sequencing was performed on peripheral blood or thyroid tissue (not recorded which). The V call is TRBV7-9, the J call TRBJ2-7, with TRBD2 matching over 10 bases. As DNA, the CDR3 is TGTGCCAGCAGCTTAGTGTCTAGCGGGAGTGGCGCCTACGAGCAGTACTTC. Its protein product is CASSLVSSGSGAYEQYF.